The clone carrying this TCR beta chain was found a few times. Source study methods: Amplification of reference gene primers provided the estimated nucleated cell counts. TCRdb keeps only in-frame clones here, not all; method: immunoSEQ multiplex PCR. V and J calls and clone size are as listed in that table; D and trimming were resolved from the DNA. This sample has a few hundred thousand clones, with around 90% found just once. The record originates from a study of blood T cell repertoires in COVID-19. Study-wide background: Sites in the United States, Italy and Spain provided acute and convalescent COVID-19 samples. PBMCs, B-cell-depleted T cells, or T cells provided the cDNA or gDNA that made up the material.

The CDR3 spans 13 residues. The V and J ends lost 4 bases and 4 bases respectively, with 8 bases between them. The sample taken for sequencing was peripheral blood. The chain uses TRBV23-1 and TRBJ2-1; TRBD1 is a possible D gene (5 bases). TRBV23-1 is known as an ORF, though its function is uncertain. This TCR came from a man aged 55 to 70 who had recovered from COVID-19. The CDR3 loop reads CASSPKGYNEQFF. CDR3 nucleotides: TGCGCCAGCAGTCCGAAGGGGTACAATGAGCAGTTCTTC.